Reported below is one T cell receptor beta chain. The record originates from a study of glioma-infiltrating T cells after dendritic cell vaccination. Study information: Dendritic cells derived from monocytes and pulsed with autologous tumor lysate formed the vaccine.

Time point here: after dendritic cell vaccination, including at tumor progression/relapse. The CDR3 consists of 14 residues. The V gene's germline CDR1 is LNHNV and CDR2 YYDKDF (reference sequence). Trimming removed 1 base at V and 5 bases at J, with 9 bases between. Sequenced by immunoSEQ multiplex PCR; TCRdb stores in-frame clones only, minus some. The table lists 100,000 or so clones, 80% of them singletons. The starting material was blood, obtained after dendritic cell vaccination. This sequence joins TRBV15 and TRBJ2-1; a possible D gene is TRBD1 (5 bases). The sequence was obtained from a human donor with glioblastoma. The CDR3 is CATSRGGPDNEQFF. The CDR3, as DNA: TGTGCCACCAGCAGAGGGGGCCCGGACAATGAGCAGTTCTTC.